The sequence of this T cell receptor (beta chain) was determined in a study of blood T cell repertoires in COVID-19. The protocol was immunoSEQ multiplex PCR, while the TCRdb copy is restricted to in-frame clones and leaves out a portion. The data contain 210,000 or so clones, about 86% of them singletons. This clone is a singleton in its sample. There are 15 residues in the CDR3. Trimming stripped 5 bases from V and 1 base from J, with 15 bases between. The germline gives CDR1 SGHRS, CDR2 YFSETQ. The V gene is TRBV5-1, the J gene TRBJ1-1, with D perhaps TRBD1 (5 bases). The material sequenced was peripheral blood. This receptor was taken from a man between 18 and 29 years old with active or convalescent COVID-19. The CDR3 DNA sequence: TGCGCCAGCAGACTATCTGCGCAGGGGAACACTGAAGCTTTCTTT. Translation gives CASRLSAQGNTEAFF. The variable domain in full, with the rest retrieved from reference TRBV5-1 and TRBJ1-1, is KAGVTQTPRYLIKTRGQQVTLSCSPISGHRSVSWYQQTPGQGLQFLFEYFSETQRNKGNFPGRFSGRQFSNSRSEMNVSTLELGDSALYLCASRLSAQGNTEAFFGQGTRLTVV.